The following is a T cell receptor beta chain sequence with its context. Antigen: not known. This entry belongs to a study of shared clonotypes between healthy human individuals. Across the study: Contributing individuals were a couple of females and a few males aged 18 to 49. Points from the study as a whole: Non-shared clonotypes displayed generation probabilities falling below those of clonotypes present in all four donors. Generally, naive subsets (rather than memory subsets) showed larger estimated richness.

The protocol was immunoSEQ multiplex PCR, while the TCRdb copy is restricted to in-frame clones and leaves out a portion. This table holds approximately 2.1 million clones, 85% to 95% found once. V was clipped by 8 bases and J by 4 bases; unmatched bases: 13. The CDR3 loop spans 16 amino acids. CDR1 and CDR2 from the germline V gene are MDHEN and SYDVKM. The chain is built from TRBV28 and TRBJ1-1; 10 bases are a match to TRBD1. The TCR sequence derives from a man in his late teens or twenties in good health. Some clones in this sample may be carry-over from other donors' samples. Input material: naive CD4+ T cells from PBMCs. The sample's subset: CD45RA+ positively selected. The CDR3 DNA reads as TGTGCCAGCTCCGGGACAGGGGACCCCAGTGGCACTGAAGCTTTCTTT. As protein: CASSGTGDPSGTEAFF.